This TCR beta chain comes out of a study of T-cell memory formation after mild COVID-19. Study findings and constraints: CD4+ bias marked clones expanding day 15 to 37, unlike balanced contracting clones.

Each CDR3 protein gets one entry after TCRdb re-called the 5' RACE reads with MiXCR. Here the sample spans 160,000 or so distinct CDR3 sequences, 25% to 40% being singletons. This clonotype was seen only a few times. Its target is not known. What was sequenced was PBMCs or a T cell subset sorted from them (not recorded which). The TCR comes from an adult woman who had mild COVID-19 (a few samples of this study predate the infection). Cell type and time point are not known.

Written as DNA, the CDR3 is TGCAGCGTTCTCCAAGGGGGGCGCACAGATACGCAGTATTTT. It encodes CSVLQGGRTDTQYF. The chain combines TRBV29-1 with TRBJ2-3; D possibly matches TRBD1 or TRBD2 (6 bases each). The CDR3 is 14 amino acids. CDR1 is SQVTM and CDR2 is ANQGSEA in the germline V gene. V was pared by 5 bases and J by 1 base, with 13 bases between.